These T cell receptor beta chains were read from a single sample in a study of blood T cell repertoires in COVID-19. The method was immunoSEQ multiplex PCR; TCRdb's version includes in-frame clones alone and lacks a portion of them. The table has about 58,000 clones, roughly 90% seen once. Sequencing used peripheral blood. All receptors derive from a woman aged 50 to 60 with active or convalescent COVID-19. The CDR3 runs from the conserved cysteine through the conserved F or W. D genes are given only for firm matches. Not every row has a clone size; where given, it reads once, few, many or a size class.

>TRBV5-1|TRBD2|NA|TRBJ2-5
CASRAGNVETQYF
TGCGCCAGCAGAGCGGGAAATGTAGAGACCCAGTACTTC
>TRBV28|NA|NA|TRBJ1-1
CASSLASLEALNTEAFF
TGTGCCAGCAGTTTGGCCAGCCTCGAGGCCTTGAACACTGAAGCTTTCTTT
>TRBV7-2|TRBD2|NA|TRBJ2-3
CASSLYAGLAGARLDF
TGTGCCAGCAGCTTATATGCGGGACTAGCGGGAGCCCGCTTGGATTTT
>TRBV5-4|TRBD1|NA|TRBJ2-7
CASSLEGGPYEQYF
TGTGCCAGCAGCTTGGAAGGGGGCCCCTACGAGCAGTACTTC
>TRBV9|NA|NA|TRBJ1-2
CASSDPRDINTNYGYTF
TGTGCCAGCAGCGACCCCCGGGACATCAATACTAACTATGGCTACACCTTC
>TRBV28|NA|NA|TRBJ2-2
CASSPGASGTGELFF
TGTGCCAGCAGCCCAGGGGCCTCGGGAACCGGGGAGCTGTTTTTT
>TRBV7-3|TRBD1|NA|TRBJ2-2
CASSLNNGPQGTGELFF
TGTGCCAGCAGCTTAAACAACGGACCACAGGGGACCGGGGAGCTGTTTTTT
>TRBV5-1|TRBD2|NA|TRBJ2-7
CASSRDTGLAAYEQYF
TGCGCCAGCAGCCGAGATACGGGACTAGCGGCCTACGAGCAGTACTTC
>TRBV3-1/TRBV3-2|NA|few|TRBJ1-3
CASSQFTRGNTIYF
TGTGCCAGCAGCCAGTTCACGAGAGGAAACACCATATATTTT
>TRBV5-6|NA|NA|TRBJ2-7
CASSLAGDSYEQYF
TGTGCCAGCAGCTTGGCAGGGGACTCCTACGAGCAGTACTTC
>TRBV5-5|TRBD1|NA|TRBJ2-7
CASSFGSGTGVNEQYF
TGTGCCAGCAGCTTCGGTAGCGGGACAGGGGTTAACGAGCAGTACTTC
>TRBV6-5|TRBD2|NA|TRBJ2-2
CATAGRFTGELFF
TGTGCCACCGCCGGGAGGTTTACCGGGGAGCTGTTTTTT
>TRBV19|TRBD2|NA|TRBJ2-7
CASSVGLAGHSYEQYF
TGTGCCAGTAGTGTCGGACTAGCGGGACACTCCTACGAGCAGTACTTC
>TRBV15|NA|once|TRBJ1-2
CATSRSGVYNYGYTF
TGTGCCACCAGCAGGTCGGGGGTCTACAACTATGGCTACACCTTC
>TRBV30|NA|NA|TRBJ1-2
CAWTFGKGYTF
TGTGCCTGGACTTTCGGGAAAGGCTACACCTTC
>TRBV5-1|NA|NA|TRBJ2-1
CASSLDSSSYNEQFF
TGCGCCAGCAGCCTAGACTCAAGCTCCTACAATGAGCAGTTCTTC
>TRBV6-5|TRBD2|NA|TRBJ2-3
CASSLEREGTDTQYF
TGTGCCAGCAGTCTCGAGCGGGAGGGCACAGATACGCAGTATTTT
>TRBV21-1|NA|NA|TRBJ2-1
CASTRSPTRPFLSSYNEQFF
TGTGCCAGCACCAGAAGCCCTACTAGACCCTTCCTCAGCTCCTACAATGAGCAGTTCTTC
>TRBV5-8|NA|NA|TRBJ1-1
CASSRGSGFPEAFF
TGTGCCAGCAGCCGAGGATCAGGGTTCCCTGAAGCTTTCTTT
>TRBV19|TRBD2|NA|TRBJ2-5
CASSLDSGRAQETQYF
TGTGCCAGTAGCCTGGATAGCGGGAGGGCCCAAGAGACCCAGTACTTC
>TRBV7-4|NA|NA|TRBJ1-2
CASSPRDSYGYTF
TGTGCCAGCAGCCCGCGAGACAGCTATGGCTACACCTTC
>TRBV6-6|TRBD1|NA|TRBJ2-1
CASSYLPGQGGNEQFF
TGTGCCAGCAGTTACCTCCCGGGACAGGGGGGAAATGAGCAGTTCTTC
>TRBV27|NA|few|TRBJ2-1
CASSLSGVNEQFF
TGTGCCAGCAGTTTATCCGGGGTCAATGAGCAGTTCTTC
>TRBV11-2|NA|NA|TRBJ2-7
CASSLMQGHEQYF
TGTGCCAGCAGCTTAATGCAGGGCCACGAGCAGTACTTC
>TRBV15|NA|NA|TRBJ2-1
CATSSGRGGLNEQFF
TGTGCCACCAGCTCCGGGAGAGGCGGATTGAATGAGCAGTTCTTC
>TRBV7-6|TRBD2|NA|TRBJ2-1
CASSLTTSGAHNEQFF
TGTGCCAGCAGCTTGACGACTAGCGGGGCCCACAATGAGCAGTTCTTC